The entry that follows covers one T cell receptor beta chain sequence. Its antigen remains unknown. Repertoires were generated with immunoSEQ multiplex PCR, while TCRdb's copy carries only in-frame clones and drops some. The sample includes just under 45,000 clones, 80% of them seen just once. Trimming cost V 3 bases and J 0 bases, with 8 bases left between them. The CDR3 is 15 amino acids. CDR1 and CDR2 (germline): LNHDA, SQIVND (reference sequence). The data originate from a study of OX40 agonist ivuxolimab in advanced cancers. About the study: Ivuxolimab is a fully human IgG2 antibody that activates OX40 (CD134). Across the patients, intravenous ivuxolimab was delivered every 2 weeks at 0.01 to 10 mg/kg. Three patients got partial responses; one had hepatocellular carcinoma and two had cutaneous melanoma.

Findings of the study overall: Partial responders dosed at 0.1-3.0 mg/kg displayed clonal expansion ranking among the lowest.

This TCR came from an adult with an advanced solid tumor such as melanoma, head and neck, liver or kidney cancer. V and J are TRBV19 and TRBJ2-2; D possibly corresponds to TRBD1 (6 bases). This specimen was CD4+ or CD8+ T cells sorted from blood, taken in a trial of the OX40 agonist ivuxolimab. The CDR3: CASSITGPNTGELFF. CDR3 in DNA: TGTGCCAGTAGTATTACAGGGCCGAACACCGGGGAGCTGTTTTTT.